This TCR beta chain emerged from a study of cytomegalovirus exposure and HLA in healthy donors. The CDR3 is 15 amino acids. Germline V gives CDR1 MDHEN, CDR2 SYDVKM. Trimming cost V 6 bases and J 0 bases, with 12 bases left between them. Note on this clone: Its antigen is as yet unknown.

A multiplex PCR was run with 60 Vbeta primers and 13 Jbeta primers. This table comes from immunoSEQ multiplex PCR, and its TCRdb copy is limited to in-frame clones, with some not included. The sample has roughly 100,000 clones; 66% are singletons. Broader study findings: As a later analysis revealed, most CMV-associated TCR beta chains appeared HLA-restricted. The HLA-A and HLA-B alleles of most subjects were reportedly predicted accurately from TCR beta sequences.

Specimen: PBMCs. The V call is TRBV28, the J call TRBJ1-5; the D gene is possibly TRBD1 (6 bases). The receptor was derived from a woman aged 45-60 years in good health and CMV-seronegative. Here the CDR3 reads CASRMTGHSNQPQHF. The CDR3 DNA follows: TGTGCCAGCAGGATGACAGGTCATAGCAATCAGCCCCAGCATTTT. The full variable domain, in which reference TRBV28 and TRBJ1-5 provide the parts outside the CDR3, is DVKVTQSSRYLVKRTGEKVFLECVQDMDHENMFWYRQDPGLGLRLIYFSYDVKMKEKGDIPEGYSVSREKKERFSLILESASTNQTSMYLCASRMTGHSNQPQHFGDGTRLSIL.